The entry that follows covers one T cell receptor beta chain sequence. Profiling relied on immunoSEQ multiplex PCR, and the TCRdb table lists in-frame clones only, not all of them. This sample carries around 130,000 clones, approximately 91% of them seen once, and the ten largest clones take 1.4% to 1.5%. This record belongs to a study of cytomegalovirus exposure and HLA in healthy donors. The TCR was taken from a man younger than 45 in good health and CMV-seronegative. The sequencing sample was made of PBMCs.

This CDR3 is CASSQRSGPGNTIYF. The CDR3 bases are TGCGCCAGCAGCCAAAGATCAGGGCCTGGAAACACCATATATTTT. J is TRBJ1-3 and V is TRBV4-1; a possible D gene is TRBD1 (5 bases). The CDR3 extends over 15 amino acids. The V end lost 2 bases, the J end lost 2 bases, and 10 bases lay between the germline ends. The germline CDR1 and CDR2 sequences are MGHRA and YSYEKL.